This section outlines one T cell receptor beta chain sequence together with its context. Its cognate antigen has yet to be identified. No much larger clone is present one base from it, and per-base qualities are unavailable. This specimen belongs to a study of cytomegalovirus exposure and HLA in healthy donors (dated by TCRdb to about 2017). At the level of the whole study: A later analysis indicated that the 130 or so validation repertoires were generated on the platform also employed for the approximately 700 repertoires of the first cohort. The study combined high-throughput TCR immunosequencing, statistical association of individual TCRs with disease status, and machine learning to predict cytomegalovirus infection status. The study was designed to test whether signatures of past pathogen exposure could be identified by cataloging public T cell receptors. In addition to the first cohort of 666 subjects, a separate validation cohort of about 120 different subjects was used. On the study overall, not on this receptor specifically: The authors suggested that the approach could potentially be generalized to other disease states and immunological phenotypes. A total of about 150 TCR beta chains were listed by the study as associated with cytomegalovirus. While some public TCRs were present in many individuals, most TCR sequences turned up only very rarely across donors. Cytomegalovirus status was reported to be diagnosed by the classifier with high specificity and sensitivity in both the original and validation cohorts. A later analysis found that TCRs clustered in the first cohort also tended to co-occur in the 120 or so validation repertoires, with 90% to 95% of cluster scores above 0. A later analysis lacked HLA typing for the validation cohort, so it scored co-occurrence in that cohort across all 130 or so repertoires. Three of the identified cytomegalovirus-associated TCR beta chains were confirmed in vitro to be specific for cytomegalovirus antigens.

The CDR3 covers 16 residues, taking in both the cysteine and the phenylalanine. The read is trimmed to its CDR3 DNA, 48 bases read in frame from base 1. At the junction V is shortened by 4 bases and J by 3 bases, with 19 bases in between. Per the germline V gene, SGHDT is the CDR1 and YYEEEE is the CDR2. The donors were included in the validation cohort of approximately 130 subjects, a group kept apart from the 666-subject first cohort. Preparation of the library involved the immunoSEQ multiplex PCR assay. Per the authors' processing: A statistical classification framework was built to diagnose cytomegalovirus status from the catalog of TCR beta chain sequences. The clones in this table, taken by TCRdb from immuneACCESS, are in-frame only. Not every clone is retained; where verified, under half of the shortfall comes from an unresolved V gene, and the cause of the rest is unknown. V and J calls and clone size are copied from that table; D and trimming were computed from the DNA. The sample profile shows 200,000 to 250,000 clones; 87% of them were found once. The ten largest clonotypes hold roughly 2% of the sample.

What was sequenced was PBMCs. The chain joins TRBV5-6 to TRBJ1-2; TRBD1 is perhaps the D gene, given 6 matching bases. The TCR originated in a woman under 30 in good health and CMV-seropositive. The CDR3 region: CASSIGTPGPHYGYTF. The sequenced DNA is TGTGCCAGCAGCATCGGGACACCTGGGCCCCACTATGGCTACACCTTC.